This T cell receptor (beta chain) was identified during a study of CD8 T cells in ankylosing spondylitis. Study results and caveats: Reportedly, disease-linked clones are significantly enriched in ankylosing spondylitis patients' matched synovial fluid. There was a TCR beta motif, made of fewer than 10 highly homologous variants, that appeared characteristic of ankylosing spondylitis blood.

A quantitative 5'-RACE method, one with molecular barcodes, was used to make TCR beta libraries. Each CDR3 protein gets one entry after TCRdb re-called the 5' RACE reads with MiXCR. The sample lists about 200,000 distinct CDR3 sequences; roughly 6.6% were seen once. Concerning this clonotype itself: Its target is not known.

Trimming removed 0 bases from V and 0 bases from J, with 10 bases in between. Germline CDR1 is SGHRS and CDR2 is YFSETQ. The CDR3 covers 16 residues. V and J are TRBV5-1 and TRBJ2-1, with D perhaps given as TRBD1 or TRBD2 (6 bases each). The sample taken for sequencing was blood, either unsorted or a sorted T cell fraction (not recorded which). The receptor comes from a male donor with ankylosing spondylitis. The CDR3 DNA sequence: TGCGCCAGCAGCTTGGGGGGGGCATACTCCTACAATGAGCAGTTCTTC. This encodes CASSLGGAYSYNEQFF.